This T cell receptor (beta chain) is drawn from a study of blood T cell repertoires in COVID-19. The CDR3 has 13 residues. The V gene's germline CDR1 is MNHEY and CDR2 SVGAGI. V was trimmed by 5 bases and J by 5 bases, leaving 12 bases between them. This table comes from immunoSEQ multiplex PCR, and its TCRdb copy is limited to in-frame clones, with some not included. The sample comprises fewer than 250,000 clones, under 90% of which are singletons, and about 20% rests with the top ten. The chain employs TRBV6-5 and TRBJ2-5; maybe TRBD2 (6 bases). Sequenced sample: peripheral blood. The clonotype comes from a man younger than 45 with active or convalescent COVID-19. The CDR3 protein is CASSLPGSETQYF. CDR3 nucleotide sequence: TGTGCCAGCAGTCTTCCCGGGAGCGAGACCCAGTACTTC.